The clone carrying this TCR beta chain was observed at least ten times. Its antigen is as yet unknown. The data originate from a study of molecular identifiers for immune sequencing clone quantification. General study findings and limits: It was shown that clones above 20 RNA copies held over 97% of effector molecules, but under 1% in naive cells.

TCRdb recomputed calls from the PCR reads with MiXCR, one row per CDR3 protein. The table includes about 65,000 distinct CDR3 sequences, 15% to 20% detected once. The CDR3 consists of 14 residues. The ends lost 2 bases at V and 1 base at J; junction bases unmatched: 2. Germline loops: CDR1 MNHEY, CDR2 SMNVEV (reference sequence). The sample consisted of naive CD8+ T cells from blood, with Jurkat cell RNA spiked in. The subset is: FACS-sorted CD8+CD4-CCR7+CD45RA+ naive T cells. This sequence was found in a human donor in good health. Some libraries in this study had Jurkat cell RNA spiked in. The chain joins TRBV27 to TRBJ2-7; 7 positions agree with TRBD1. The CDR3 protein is CASSLRGQSYEQYF. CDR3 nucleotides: TGTGCCAGCAGTTTACGGGGACAGTCCTACGAGCAGTACTTC.